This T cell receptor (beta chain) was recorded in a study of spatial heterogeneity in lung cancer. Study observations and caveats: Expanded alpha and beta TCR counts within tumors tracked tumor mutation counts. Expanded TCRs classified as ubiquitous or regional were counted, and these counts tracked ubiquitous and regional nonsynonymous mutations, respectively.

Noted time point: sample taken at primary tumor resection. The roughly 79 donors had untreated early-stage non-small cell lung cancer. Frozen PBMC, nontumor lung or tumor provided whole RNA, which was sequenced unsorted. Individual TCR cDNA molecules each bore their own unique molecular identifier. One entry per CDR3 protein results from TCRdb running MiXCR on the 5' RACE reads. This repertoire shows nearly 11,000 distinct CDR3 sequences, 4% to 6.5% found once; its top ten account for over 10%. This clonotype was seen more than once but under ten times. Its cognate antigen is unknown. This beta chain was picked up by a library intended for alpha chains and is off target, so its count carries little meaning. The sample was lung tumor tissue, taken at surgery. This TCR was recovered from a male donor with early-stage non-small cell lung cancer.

The CDR3 DNA reads TGTGCCAGCAGCCGTCTAGCGCCCACAGATACGCAGTATTTT. Translated, it gives CASSRLAPTDTQYF. V gene TRBV28 combines with J gene TRBJ2-3; possible D gene TRBD2, 6 bases. Germline CDR1 MDHEN, CDR2 SYDVKM. This CDR3 has 14 residues. Trimming shortened V by 6 bases and J by 2 bases, and 12 bases separated the two germline ends.